The 3 T cell receptor beta chains below were found in one sample sequenced in a study of cytomegalovirus exposure and HLA in healthy donors. Use of 60 Vbeta and 13 Jbeta primers characterized the PCR. Generated by immunoSEQ multiplex PCR, the TCRdb table keeps only in-frame clones and is missing some. The repertoire includes 100,000 to 150,000 clones, about 80% of them detected once, and 1% to 1.5% sits in the top ten. Sequenced: PBMCs. The receptors were sampled from a girl aged 2-9 years in good health and CMV-seronegative.

The chain has TRBV2 and TRBJ2-7; possibly TRBD1 for D (5 bases). V dropped 5 bases and J dropped 3 bases, with 8 bases sitting between them. This CDR3 contains 12 residues. CDR1 is SNHLY, CDR2 FYNNEI, per germline. DNA of the CDR3: TGTGCCAGCAGTCAAGACAGCTACGAGCAGTACTTC. Translation: CASSQDSYEQYF.

The J gene is TRBJ2-7, the V gene TRBV19, with D perhaps TRBD1 (6 bases). The CDR3 extends over 14 amino acids. CDR1 and CDR2 (germline): LNHDA, SQIVND (reference sequence). V lost 4 bases and J 7 bases, leaving 17 bases between the germline ends. CDR3 amino acids: CASSTRGHPAEQYF. The CDR3 region has the DNA TGTGCCAGTAGTACCCGGGGACACCCCGCGGAGCAGTACTTC.

The rearrangement joins TRBV4-1 to TRBJ1-5; 7 positions match TRBD1. The CDR3 runs to 15 residues. With V trimmed by 4 bases and J by 10 bases, 13 bases remained unmatched. Germline CDR1 reads MGHRA; CDR2 reads YSYEKL. The CDR3 nucleotides are TGCGCCAGCAGCCTCTCACCGACAGGGAGAATACCCCAGCATTTT. Translating gives CASSLSPTGRIPQHF.